The 31 T cell receptor beta chains below come from one sample, sequenced in a study of blood T cell repertoires in COVID-19. TCRdb's copy holds only in-frame clones and misses some; the assay was immunoSEQ multiplex PCR. Of 110,000 to 150,000 clones in the sample, about 89% are singletons; the top ten hold just under 3%. Sequencing was performed on peripheral blood. Every receptor here comes from a man aged 55 to 70 with active or convalescent COVID-19.

This chain uses TRBV9 with TRBJ2-1; 10 positions match TRBD2. This CDR3 has 15 amino acids. Germline values: CDR1 SGDLS, CDR2 YYNGEE. Germline trimming cut 5 bases from V and 1 base from J; bases unmatched to any gene: 3. CDR3 sequence reads: CASSPSGSSYNEQFF. CDR3 nucleotides: TGTGCCAGCAGTCCTAGCGGGAGTTCCTACAATGAGCAGTTCTTC.

V gene TRBV5-4 combines with J gene TRBJ2-3; D is unresolved. CDR1 is SGHNT and CDR2 is YYREEE in the germline V gene (reference sequence). V lost 0 bases to trimming and J lost 4 bases, with 15 bases between them. This CDR3 is built from 16 residues. In DNA form, the CDR3 reads TGTGCCAGCAGCTTGGGGATGGGTGGCGGCGCAGATACGCAGTATTTT. This codes for CASSLGMGGGADTQYF.

This rearrangement joins TRBV27 to TRBJ2-7; D may be TRBD2 (5 bases). V lost 2 bases, J lost 3 bases, and 11 bases lay in between. Germline CDR1 reads MNHEY; CDR2 reads SMNVEV (reference sequence). The CDR3 totals 14 residues. The DNA of the CDR3 is TGTGCCAGCAGTTTAAGCGGAGAAGGCTACGAGCAGTACTTC. Protein sequence: CASSLSGEGYEQYF.

This chain uses TRBV5-1 with TRBJ2-3, with 10 positions matching TRBD2. With V trimmed by 1 base and J by 4 bases, 6 bases remained unmatched. The CDR3 has 16 residues. Germline V CDR1 and CDR2: SGHRS, YFSETQ. The CDR3 bases are TGCGCCAGCAGCTTGTCTAGCGGGAGTAGCTCAGATACGCAGTATTTT. Its protein product is CASSLSSGSSSDTQYF.

The genes are TRBV29-1 and TRBJ2-1; no definite D call. Germline V gene sequence: CDR1 SQVTM, CDR2 ANQGSEA. Trimming shortened V by 3 bases and J by 0 bases, and 9 bases separated the two germline ends. The CDR3 length is 14 residues. CDR3 nucleotides: TGCAGCGTTGAGGGCGTTTACTCCTACAATGAGCAGTTCTTC. The encoded protein is CSVEGVYSYNEQFF.

CDR3 amino acids: CASSFLRGGKNEQFF. The CDR3 nucleotides are TGTGCCAGCAGTTTTTTGCGGGGGGGCAAGAATGAGCAGTTCTTC. The chain carries TRBV28 and TRBJ2-1; 9 bases align to TRBD2. Germline V gene lookup returns CDR1 MDHEN and CDR2 SYDVKM. The length of the CDR3 is 15 residues. J lost 7 bases, V lost 3 bases, and 7 bases had no gene match.

This clone was recorded once. The rearrangement links TRBV5-4 to TRBJ2-7; 7 bases align to TRBD1. The CDR3 consists of 13 residues. Losses at the gene ends were 2 bases for V and 5 bases for J; bases not matched to a gene: 4. Germline lookup yields CDR1 SGHNT and CDR2 YYREEE (reference sequence). Here the CDR3 reads CASSLGTEDEQYF. DNA for the CDR3: TGTGCCAGCAGCTTAGGGACAGAGGACGAGCAGTACTTC.

This clone appeared many times. The chain uses TRBV9 and TRBJ2-1, with TRBD2 identical over 11 bases. Germline V gene data show CDR1 as SGDLS and CDR2 as YYNGEE. V lost 2 bases to trimming and J lost 4 bases; unmatched junction nucleotides: 11. The CDR3 totals 18 residues. CDR3: CASSVRGLAETLYNEQFF. The DNA for the CDR3 is TGTGCCAGCAGCGTGAGGGGACTAGCGGAGACACTTTACAATGAGCAGTTCTTC.

This rearrangement joins TRBV29-1 to TRBJ1-5; 9 nucleotides agree with TRBD1. Germline V lookup: CDR1 SQVTM, CDR2 ANQGSEA. CDR3 length: 12 residues. The V and J ends lost 4 bases and 8 bases, in that order; junction bases with no gene match: 3. The CDR3 spells CSVGTGGKPQHF. The DNA of the CDR3 is TGCAGCGTTGGAACAGGGGGCAAGCCCCAGCATTTT.

The V gene is TRBV28, the J gene TRBJ2-6; D possibly corresponds to TRBD1 (7 bases). V lost 2 bases and J 0 bases, leaving 17 bases between the germline ends. The CDR3 contains 19 residues. CDR1 is MDHEN and CDR2 is SYDVKM in the germline V gene. Here the CDR3 DNA reads TGTGCCAGCAGTTTACACCCAGGGGGGTCCCTCTCTGGGGCCAACGTCCTGACTTTC. Its translation: CASSLHPGGSLSGANVLTF.

The chain joins TRBV19 to TRBJ1-1, with no clear D. V was clipped by 6 bases and J by 1 base, with 15 bases between them. Germline CDR1 LNHDA, CDR2 SQIVND (reference sequence). This CDR3 comprises 15 residues. CDR3 in amino acids: CASSSTFWANTEAFF. The CDR3, as DNA: TGTGCCAGTAGCTCCACTTTTTGGGCGAACACTGAAGCTTTCTTT.

The rearrangement uses TRBV4-2 and TRBJ1-1, with a possible D match to TRBD1 (5 bases). With 1 base removed from V and 5 bases from J, the gap between germline ends came to 14 bases. The CDR3 has 15 amino acids. The V gene's germline CDR1 is LGHNA and CDR2 YNFKEQ. The CDR3 reads CASSQASQGGTEAFF. CDR3 coding DNA: TGTGCCAGCAGCCAAGCGTCGCAGGGAGGAACTGAAGCTTTCTTT.

The J gene is TRBJ2-7, the V gene TRBV4-2, with D possibly TRBD2 on 6 matching bases. The CDR3 covers 16 residues. Trimming removed 1 base at V and 0 bases at J, with 13 bases between. Germline CDR1 and CDR2: LGHNA and YNFKEQ. The CDR3 region is CASSQGSGGSSYEQYF. In DNA form, the CDR3 reads TGTGCCAGCAGCCAAGGAAGTGGGGGGAGCTCCTACGAGCAGTACTTC.

The V call is TRBV10-3, the J call TRBJ1-2, with TRBD1 as a possible D gene (6 bases). The V end lost 6 bases, the J end lost 8 bases, and 10 bases lay between the germline ends. CDR1 ENHRY and CDR2 SYGVKD come from the germline V gene. This CDR3 has 11 residues. The CDR3 sequence is CAIRGGLGYTF. For the CDR3, the DNA is TGTGCCATCAGGGGGGGGCTCGGCTACACCTTC.

The chain has TRBV19 and TRBJ1-5; tentatively, D is TRBD1 (5 bases). This CDR3 is 15 amino acids long. V lost 7 bases, J lost 5 bases, and 18 bases lay in between. Per germline, CDR1 LNHDA and CDR2 SQIVND (reference sequence). This CDR3 is CASNPWEGRDQPQHF. CDR3 DNA: TGTGCCAGTAACCCCTGGGAGGGGCGCGATCAGCCCCAGCATTTT.

The chain employs TRBV2 and TRBJ2-3, with 8 bases fitting TRBD2. The length of the CDR3 is 15 residues. CDR1 and CDR2 (germline): SNHLY, FYNNEI. The V and J ends lost 6 bases and 0 bases, in that order; junction bases with no gene match: 5. The CDR3 spells CASSISGASTDTQYF. The CDR3 nucleotides read TGTGCCAGCAGCATTAGCGGGGCGAGCACAGATACGCAGTATTTT. The whole variable domain, filled in from reference TRBV2 and TRBJ2-3, reads EPEVTQTPSHQVTQMGQEVILRCVPISNHLYFYWYRQILGQKVEFLVSFYNNEISEKSEIFDDQFSVERPDGSNFTLKIRSTKLEDSAMYFCASSISGASTDTQYFGPGTRLTVL.

The rearrangement links TRBV4-1 to TRBJ1-4; perhaps TRBD1 as D (5 bases). Germline V lookup: CDR1 MGHRA, CDR2 YSYEKL. This CDR3 contains 16 residues. V lost 0 bases, J lost 3 bases, and 11 bases lay in between. The CDR3 protein is CASSQDPRAANEKLFF. In DNA, the CDR3 is TGCGCCAGCAGCCAAGATCCCAGGGCAGCTAATGAAAAACTGTTTTTT.

This CDR3 reads CASRFVAGVNTGELFF. For the CDR3, the DNA is TGCGCCAGCAGATTTGTAGCGGGAGTCAACACCGGGGAGCTGTTTTTT. This chain joins TRBV5-1 and TRBJ2-2; 9 nucleotides match TRBD2. The CDR3 contains 16 residues. CDR1 is SGHRS and CDR2 is YFSETQ in the germline V gene. After removal of 5 bases from V and 2 bases from J, the junction contained 7 bases not matched to a gene.

This clone has just one count. The chain combines TRBV7-3 with TRBJ2-1, with 8 nucleotides matching TRBD2. Per germline, CDR1 SGHTA and CDR2 FQGTGA. The CDR3 totals 14 residues. The V gene end was trimmed by 6 bases and the J gene end by 5 bases; junction bases not matched to a gene: 6. CDR3 in DNA: TGTGCCAGCAGTAATAGCGGGGACAACAATGAGCAGTTCTTC. The encoded protein is CASSNSGDNNEQFF. The variable domain in full, with the rest retrieved from reference TRBV7-3 and TRBJ2-1, is GAGVSQTPSNKVTEKGKYVELRCDPISGHTALYWYRQSLGQGPEFLIYFQGTGAADDSGLPNDRFFAVRPEGSVSTLKIQRTERGDSAVYLCASSNSGDNNEQFFGPGTRLTVL.

The chain carries TRBV7-8 and TRBJ2-3; D call uncertain. CDR1 SGHVS and CDR2 FQNEAQ come from the germline V gene. The V end lost 5 bases, the J end lost 0 bases, and 15 bases lay between the germline ends. The CDR3 has 16 residues. The CDR3 coding sequence is TGTGCCAGCAGCCCCCGCCAGGCCTCTAGCACAGATACGCAGTATTTT. Protein product: CASSPRQASSTDTQYF.

V usage is TRBV28 and J usage is TRBJ2-5; 9 nucleotides match TRBD2. From germline, CDR1 is MDHEN and CDR2 SYDVKM. Trimming took 8 bases from V and 4 from J; bases not matched to a gene: 5. The CDR3 totals 13 residues. CDR3 sequence reads: CASSAGGRETQYF. CDR3 sequence (DNA): TGTGCCAGCTCCGCGGGGGGGCGAGAGACCCAGTACTTC. The full variable domain, rest sourced from reference TRBV28 and TRBJ2-5, is DVKVTQSSRYLVKRTGEKVFLECVQDMDHENMFWYRQDPGLGLRLIYFSYDVKMKEKGDIPEGYSVSREKKERFSLILESASTNQTSMYLCASSAGGRETQYFGPGTRLLVL.

The rearrangement uses TRBV24-1 and TRBJ2-3; the D gene is possibly TRBD2 (5 bases). Germline CDR1 is KGHDR and CDR2 is SFDVKD. Trimming removed 1 base from V and 5 bases from J, with 9 bases in between. The CDR3 consists of 14 residues. CDR3 bases: TGTGCCACCAGTGATTTCGATGGAGGAGATACGCAGTATTTT. Its protein is CATSDFDGGDTQYF.

This clone showed up just a few times. The chain has TRBV4-2 and TRBJ1-5, with D possibly being TRBD1 (6 bases). Trimming left V 1 base short and J 0 bases short, with 13 bases between. The CDR3 spans 17 residues. Germline CDR1 LGHNA, CDR2 YNFKEQ. CDR3 region: CASSQVSGAYSNQPQHF. As DNA, the CDR3 is TGTGCCAGCAGCCAAGTGTCAGGGGCTTATAGCAATCAGCCCCAGCATTTT.

The chain links TRBV7-2 to TRBJ2-3; D is uncertain. There are 13 residues in the CDR3. V gave up 2 bases and J gave up 5 bases, with 8 bases separating them. Per germline, CDR1 SGHTA and CDR2 FQGNSA. The CDR3 DNA is TGTGCCAGCAGCTTACGGAGAATAGATACGCAGTATTTT. Its protein product is CASSLRRIDTQYF.

The V and J genes are TRBV9 and TRBJ2-7; 9 nucleotides line up with TRBD1. The CDR3 covers 15 residues. CDR1 and CDR2 from the germline V gene are SGDLS and YYNGEE. With V trimmed by 3 bases and J by 3 bases, 7 bases remained unmatched. CDR3 protein: CASSEGQGKIYEQYF. DNA for the CDR3: TGTGCCAGCAGCGAGGGACAGGGAAAGATCTACGAGCAGTACTTC. Complete variable domain (other parts from reference TRBV9 and TRBJ2-7): DSGVTQTPKHLITATGQRVTLRCSPRSGDLSVYWYQQSLDQGLQFLIQYYNGEERAKGNILERFSAQQFPDLHSELNLSSLELGDSALYFCASSEGQGKIYEQYFGPGTRLTVT.

V and J are TRBV2 and TRBJ1-5; D might be TRBD1 (6 bases). V lost 5 bases to trimming and J lost 0 bases, with 8 bases between them. Germline CDR1 reads SNHLY; CDR2 reads FYNNEI. CDR3 length equals 14 residues. The CDR3 nucleotides are TGTGCCAGCAGTAAGACAGGTAGCAATCAGCCCCAGCATTTT. This sequence encodes CASSKTGSNQPQHF.

The chain joins TRBV28 to TRBJ1-5; D is possibly TRBD1 (6 bases). The CDR3 runs to 14 residues. The germline V gene has CDR1 MDHEN and CDR2 SYDVKM. V lost 6 bases and J lost 5, with 14 bases in between. The CDR3 sequence: CASRPTGRHQPQHF. CDR3 DNA sequence: TGTGCCAGCAGGCCGACAGGTAGACATCAGCCCCAGCATTTT.

This clone was picked up one time. The chain recombines TRBV7-3 with TRBJ2-3; TRBD2 agrees at 10 bases. Trimming took 0 bases from V and 2 from J; bases not matched to a gene: 5. This CDR3 comprises 17 residues. CDR1 SGHTA and CDR2 FQGTGA come from the germline V gene. The CDR3 reads CASSLTASGSATDTQYF. The CDR3 nucleotides read TGTGCCAGCAGCTTAACGGCTAGCGGGAGTGCCACAGATACGCAGTATTTT. The whole variable domain, filled in from reference TRBV7-3 and TRBJ2-3, reads GAGVSQTPSNKVTEKGKYVELRCDPISGHTALYWYRQSLGQGPEFLIYFQGTGAADDSGLPNDRFFAVRPEGSVSTLKIQRTERGDSAVYLCASSLTASGSATDTQYFGPGTRLTVL.

The chain links TRBV6-2 or TRBV6-3 to TRBJ1-2, with D maybe TRBD1 (5 bases). This CDR3 is built from 13 residues. Germline CDR1 reads MNHEY; CDR2 reads SVGEGT. Trimming removed 5 bases at V and 8 bases at J, with 15 bases between. The CDR3 here is CASSRPGYRGYTF. CDR3 DNA sequence: TGTGCCAGCAGTCGCCCAGGGTATCGGGGCTACACCTTC.

The chain recombines TRBV11-2 with TRBJ2-3; D might be TRBD2 (5 bases). Trimming left V 1 base short and J 6 bases short, with 14 bases between. CDR1 is SGHAT, CDR2 FQNNGV, per germline. The CDR3 has 15 residues. For the CDR3, the DNA is TGTGCCAGCAGCTTAGGCGGGCTAGAGTACGATACGCAGTATTTT. Translating gives CASSLGGLEYDTQYF.

The rearrangement uses TRBV5-6 and TRBJ2-5; TRBD1 agrees at 10 bases. Trimming took 5 bases from V and 2 from J; bases not matched to a gene: 3. The CDR3 length is 14 residues. Germline V gene lookup returns CDR1 SGHDT and CDR2 YYEEEE. The CDR3: CASRGTGDQETQYF. CDR3 bases: TGTGCCAGCAGGGGGACAGGGGATCAAGAGACCCAGTACTTC.